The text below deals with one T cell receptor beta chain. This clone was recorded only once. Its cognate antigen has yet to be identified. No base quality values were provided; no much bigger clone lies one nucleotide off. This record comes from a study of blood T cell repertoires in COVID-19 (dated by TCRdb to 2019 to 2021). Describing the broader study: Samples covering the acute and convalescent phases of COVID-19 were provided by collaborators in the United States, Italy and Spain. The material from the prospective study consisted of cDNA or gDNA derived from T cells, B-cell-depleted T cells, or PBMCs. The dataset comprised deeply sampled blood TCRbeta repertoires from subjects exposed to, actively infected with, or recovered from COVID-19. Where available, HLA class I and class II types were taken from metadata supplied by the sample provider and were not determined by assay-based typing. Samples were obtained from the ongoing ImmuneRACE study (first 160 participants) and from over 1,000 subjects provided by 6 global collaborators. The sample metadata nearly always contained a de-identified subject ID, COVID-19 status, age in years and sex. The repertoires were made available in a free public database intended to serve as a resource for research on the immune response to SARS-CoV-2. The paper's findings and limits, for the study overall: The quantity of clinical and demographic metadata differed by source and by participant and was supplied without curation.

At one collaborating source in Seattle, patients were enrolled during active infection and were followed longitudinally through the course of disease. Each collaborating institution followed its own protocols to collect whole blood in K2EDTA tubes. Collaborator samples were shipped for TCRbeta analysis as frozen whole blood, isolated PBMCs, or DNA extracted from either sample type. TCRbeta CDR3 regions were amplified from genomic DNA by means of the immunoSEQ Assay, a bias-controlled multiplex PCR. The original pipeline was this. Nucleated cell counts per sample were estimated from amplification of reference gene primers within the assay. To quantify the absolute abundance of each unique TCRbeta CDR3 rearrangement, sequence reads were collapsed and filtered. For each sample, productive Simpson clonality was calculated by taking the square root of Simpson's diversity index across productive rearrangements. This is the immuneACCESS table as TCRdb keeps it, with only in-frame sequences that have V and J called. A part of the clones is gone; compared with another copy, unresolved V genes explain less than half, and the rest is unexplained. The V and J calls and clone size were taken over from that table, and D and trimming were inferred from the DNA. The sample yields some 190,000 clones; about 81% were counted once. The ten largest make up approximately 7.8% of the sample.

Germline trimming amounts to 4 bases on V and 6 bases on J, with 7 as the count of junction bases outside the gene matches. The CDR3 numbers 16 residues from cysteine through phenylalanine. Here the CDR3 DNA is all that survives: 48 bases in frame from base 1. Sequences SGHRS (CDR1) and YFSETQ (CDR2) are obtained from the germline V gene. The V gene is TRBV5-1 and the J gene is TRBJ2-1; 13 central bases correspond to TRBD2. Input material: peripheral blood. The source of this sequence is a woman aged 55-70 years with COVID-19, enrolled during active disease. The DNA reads TGCGCCAGCAGCCTCTGGACTAGCGGGAGAGGCAATGAGCAGTTCTTC. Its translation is CASSLWTSGRGNEQFF.